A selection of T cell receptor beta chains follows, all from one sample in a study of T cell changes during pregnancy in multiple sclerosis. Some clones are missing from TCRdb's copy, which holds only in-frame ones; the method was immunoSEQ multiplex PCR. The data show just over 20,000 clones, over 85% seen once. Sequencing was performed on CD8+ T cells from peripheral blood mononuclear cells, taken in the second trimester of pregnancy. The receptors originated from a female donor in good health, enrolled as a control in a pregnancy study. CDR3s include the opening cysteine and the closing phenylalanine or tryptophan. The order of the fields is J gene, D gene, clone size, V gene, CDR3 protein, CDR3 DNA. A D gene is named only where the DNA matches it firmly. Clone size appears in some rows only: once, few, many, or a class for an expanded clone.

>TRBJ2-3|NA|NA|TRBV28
CASSFWASPDTQYF
TGTGCCAGCAGTTTTTGGGCTAGCCCAGATACGCAGTATTTT
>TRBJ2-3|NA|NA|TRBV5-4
CASSLKGRITDTQYF
TGTGCCAGCAGCTTGAAGGGGAGGATTACAGATACGCAGTATTTT
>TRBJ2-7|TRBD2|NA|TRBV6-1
CASSEVGGDSYEQYF
TGTGCCAGCAGTGAAGTGGGAGGGGACTCCTACGAGCAGTACTTC
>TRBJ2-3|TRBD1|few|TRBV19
CASSIGTGEADTQYF
TGTGCCAGTAGTATTGGGACAGGGGAGGCAGATACGCAGTATTTT
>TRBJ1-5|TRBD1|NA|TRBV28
CASSLWGQLGNQPQHF
TGTGCCAGCAGTTTATGGGGACAGCTCGGCAATCAGCCCCAGCATTTT
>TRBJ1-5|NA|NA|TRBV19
CASSMLDSYQPQHF
TGTGCCAGTAGTATGCTGGACTCTTATCAGCCCCAGCATTTT
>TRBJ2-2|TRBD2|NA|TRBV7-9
CASSKGLAVTWELFF
TGTGCCAGCAGCAAGGGACTAGCGGTCACCTGGGAGCTGTTTTTT
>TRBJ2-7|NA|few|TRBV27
CASSPNFGRNEQYF
TGTGCCAGCAGCCCAAATTTTGGCCGAAACGAGCAGTACTTC
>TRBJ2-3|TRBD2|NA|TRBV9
CASSVALWEGRRDTQYF
TGTGCCAGCAGCGTAGCCTTGTGGGAGGGCCGGAGAGATACGCAGTATTTT
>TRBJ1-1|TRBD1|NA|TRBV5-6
CASSPTFPGQGAEAFF
TGTGCCAGCAGCCCTACTTTTCCGGGACAGGGCGCTGAAGCTTTCTTT
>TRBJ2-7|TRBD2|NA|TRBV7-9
CASSLGGTSGSHEQYF
TGTGCCAGCAGCTTAGGGGGGACTAGCGGGAGTCACGAGCAGTACTTC
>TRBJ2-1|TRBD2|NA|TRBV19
CASRDLAGPNEQFF
TGTGCCAGTAGAGACCTAGCGGGGCCCAATGAGCAGTTCTTC
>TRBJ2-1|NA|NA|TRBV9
CASSVEEGEVFF
TGTGCCAGCAGCGTAGAGGAAGGCGAGGTGTTCTTC
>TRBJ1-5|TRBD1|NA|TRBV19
CASSITGESNQPQHF
TGTGCCAGTAGTATTACAGGGGAAAGCAATCAGCCCCAGCATTTT
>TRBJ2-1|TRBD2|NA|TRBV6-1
CASREGGSSYNEQFF
TGTGCCAGCAGAGAAGGCGGGAGTTCCTACAATGAGCAGTTCTTC
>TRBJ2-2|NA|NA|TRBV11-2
CASSLVATTRRSTGELFF
TGTGCCAGCAGCTTAGTAGCGACTACGAGGAGATCCACCGGGGAGCTGTTTTTT
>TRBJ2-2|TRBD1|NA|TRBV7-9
CASSPGQEDTGELFF
TGTGCCAGCAGCCCCGGACAGGAGGACACCGGGGAGCTGTTTTTT
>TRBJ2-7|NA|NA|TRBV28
CASSLQASYEQYF
TGTGCCAGCAGCCTTCAGGCCTCATACGAGCAGTACTTC
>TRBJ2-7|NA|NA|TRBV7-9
CASSLVGNYEQYF
TGTGCCAGCAGTCTCGTGGGCAACTACGAGCAGTACTTC
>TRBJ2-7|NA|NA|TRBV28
CASSLSSRRIAFGEQYF
TGTGCCAGCAGTTTATCTAGTAGGAGAATCGCGTTTGGGGAGCAGTACTTC
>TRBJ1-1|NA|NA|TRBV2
CASSTWGSVMNTEAFF
TGTGCCAGCAGTACCTGGGGCAGTGTAATGAACACTGAAGCTTTCTTT
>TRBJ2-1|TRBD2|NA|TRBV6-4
CASSERAGIASEEQFF
TGTGCCAGCAGTGAGCGAGCGGGAATCGCGAGTGAGGAGCAGTTCTTC
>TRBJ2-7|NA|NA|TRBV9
CASSGPNGMDDEQYF
TGTGCCAGCAGCGGGCCTAACGGGATGGACGACGAGCAGTACTTC
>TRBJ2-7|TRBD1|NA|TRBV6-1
CASSEGTGGSYEQYF
TGTGCCAGCAGTGAAGGAACAGGGGGATCCTACGAGCAGTACTTC
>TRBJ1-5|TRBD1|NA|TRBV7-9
CASSPTGSGDQPQHF
TGTGCCAGCAGCCCGACAGGGAGTGGGGATCAGCCCCAGCATTTT
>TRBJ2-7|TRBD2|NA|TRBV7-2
CASRSLAASYEQYF
TGTGCCAGCCGGTCCCTAGCGGCCTCCTACGAGCAGTACTTC
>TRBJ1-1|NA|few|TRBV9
CASSVGGQGNTEAFF
TGTGCCAGCAGCGTAGGTGGCCAGGGTAACACTGAAGCTTTCTTT
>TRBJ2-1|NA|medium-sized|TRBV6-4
CASSETGEDDEQFF
TGTGCCAGCAGTGAAACGGGAGAGGACGATGAGCAGTTCTTC
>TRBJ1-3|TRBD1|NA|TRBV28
CAGGGQGAGNTIYF
TGTGCCGGGGGGGGACAGGGAGCTGGAAACACCATATATTTT
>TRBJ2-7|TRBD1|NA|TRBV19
CASSPGTGGYWEQYF
TGTGCCAGTAGTCCTGGGACAGGGGGCTATTGGGAGCAGTACTTC
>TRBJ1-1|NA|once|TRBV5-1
CASSLRGASLNTEAFF
TGCGCCAGCAGCCTTCGGGGGGCGAGCTTGAACACTGAAGCTTTCTTT
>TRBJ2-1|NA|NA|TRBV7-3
CASSPLGGRLDEQFF
TGTGCCAGCAGCCCCCTTGGGGGCAGGTTGGATGAGCAGTTCTTC
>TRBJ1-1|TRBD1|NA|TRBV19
CASSMSTGTGIAEAFF
TGTGCCAGTAGTATGTCGACCGGGACAGGGATCGCTGAAGCTTTCTTT
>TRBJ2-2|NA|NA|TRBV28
CASSSYPEGASNTGELFF
TGTGCCAGCAGTTCGTACCCGGAGGGGGCCTCGAACACCGGGGAGCTGTTTTTT
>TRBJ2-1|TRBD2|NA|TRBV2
CASSESGRVSDEQFF
TGTGCCAGCAGTGAGAGCGGGAGGGTTTCGGATGAGCAGTTCTTC
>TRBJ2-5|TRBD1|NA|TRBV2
CASSGGQGLRETQYF
TGTGCCAGCAGTGGGGGACAGGGTTTGAGGGAGACCCAGTACTTC
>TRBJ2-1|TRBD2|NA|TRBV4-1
CASSRTSEYNEQFF
TGCGCCAGCAGCCGTACTAGCGAGTACAATGAGCAGTTCTTC
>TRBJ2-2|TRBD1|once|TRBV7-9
CASSPQGLDTGELFF
TGTGCCAGCAGCCCACAGGGGCTGGACACCGGGGAGCTGTTTTTT